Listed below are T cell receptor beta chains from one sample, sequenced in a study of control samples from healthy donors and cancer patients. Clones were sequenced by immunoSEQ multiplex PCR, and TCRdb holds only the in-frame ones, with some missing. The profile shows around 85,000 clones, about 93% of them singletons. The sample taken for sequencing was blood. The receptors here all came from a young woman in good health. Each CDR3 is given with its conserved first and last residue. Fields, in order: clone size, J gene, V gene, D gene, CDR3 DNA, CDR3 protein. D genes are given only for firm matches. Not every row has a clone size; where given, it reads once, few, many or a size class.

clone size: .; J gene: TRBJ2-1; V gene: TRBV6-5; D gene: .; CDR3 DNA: TGTGCCAGCAGCGAGATCAGGTCAGCCTACAATGAGCAGTTCTTC; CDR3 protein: CASSEIRSAYNEQFF
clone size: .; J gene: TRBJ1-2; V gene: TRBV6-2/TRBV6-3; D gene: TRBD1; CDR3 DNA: TGTGCCAGCAGTTACCAGGACAGGGACTATGGCTACACCTTC; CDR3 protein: CASSYQDRDYGYTF
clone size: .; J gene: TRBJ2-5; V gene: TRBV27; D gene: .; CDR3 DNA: TGTGCCAGCACCCTCGGAGAGACCCAGTACTTC; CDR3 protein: CASTLGETQYF
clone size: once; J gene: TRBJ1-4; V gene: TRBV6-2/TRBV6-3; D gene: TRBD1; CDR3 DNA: TGTGCCAGCAGTAACGCCGGGGGAGGGGGCTCGGAAAAACTGTTTTTT; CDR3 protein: CASSNAGGGGSEKLFF
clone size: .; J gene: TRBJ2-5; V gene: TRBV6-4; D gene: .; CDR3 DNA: TGTGCCAGCAGTGACTCGGTTGATTTCAGGGGCAGCAAAGAGACCCAGTACTTC; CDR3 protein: CASSDSVDFRGSKETQYF
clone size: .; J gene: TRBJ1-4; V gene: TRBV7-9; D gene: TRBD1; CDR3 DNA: TGTGCCAGCAGCTCGGGACAGGGCTATGAAAAACTGTTTTTT; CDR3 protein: CASSSGQGYEKLFF
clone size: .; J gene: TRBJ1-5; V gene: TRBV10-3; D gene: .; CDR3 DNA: TGTGCCATCAGTGCCAGTAGCAATCAGCCCCAGCATTTT; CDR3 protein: CAISASSNQPQHF
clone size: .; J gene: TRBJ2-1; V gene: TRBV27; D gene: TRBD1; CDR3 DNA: TGTGCCAGCAGGGACGCAACAGGGGCATCAGGTGGGAATGAGCAGTTCTTC; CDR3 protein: CASRDATGASGGNEQFF
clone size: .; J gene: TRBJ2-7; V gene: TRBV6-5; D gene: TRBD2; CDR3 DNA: TGTGCCAGCGGGACTAGCGGGGGGCACGAGCAGTACTTC; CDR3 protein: CASGTSGGHEQYF
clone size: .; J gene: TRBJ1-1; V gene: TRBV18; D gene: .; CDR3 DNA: TGTGCCAGCTTACCATTTTTTAAGGGGAGGGACACTGAAGCTTTCTTT; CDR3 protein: CASLPFFKGRDTEAFF
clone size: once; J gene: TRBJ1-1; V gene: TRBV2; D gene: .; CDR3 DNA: TGTGCCAGCAGTGAAGTGGTGGGGCAGGGCATCACGAACACTGAAGCTTTCTTT; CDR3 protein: CASSEVVGQGITNTEAFF
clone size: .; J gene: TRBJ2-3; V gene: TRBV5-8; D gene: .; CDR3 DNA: TGTGCCAGCCCGGGGGCTGAGCAGTATTTT; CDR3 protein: CASPGAEQYF
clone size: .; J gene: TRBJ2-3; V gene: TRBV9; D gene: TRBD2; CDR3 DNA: TGTGCCAGCAGCGCTAGCGGGTCAAGCACAGATACGCAGTATTTT; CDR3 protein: CASSASGSSTDTQYF
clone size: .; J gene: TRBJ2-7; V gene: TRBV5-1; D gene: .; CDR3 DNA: TGCGCCAGCAGCTTGTTGAAGGGGCCGATGTACGAGCAGTACTTC; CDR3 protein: CASSLLKGPMYEQYF
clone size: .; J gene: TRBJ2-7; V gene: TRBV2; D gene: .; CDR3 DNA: TGTGCCAGCACCACGGCCCGCGGGTACGAGCAGTACTTC; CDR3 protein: CASTTARGYEQYF
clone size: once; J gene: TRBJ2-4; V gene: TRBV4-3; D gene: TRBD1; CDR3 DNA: TGCGCCAGCAGCCAATCTGGCTCAGGGGGTGTTGGCAAAAACATTCAGTACTTC; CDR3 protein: CASSQSGSGGVGKNIQYF
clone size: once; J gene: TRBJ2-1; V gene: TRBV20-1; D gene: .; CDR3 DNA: TGCAGTGCAGAACTAGCATTTGAGCAGTTCTTC; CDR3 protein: CSAELAFEQFF
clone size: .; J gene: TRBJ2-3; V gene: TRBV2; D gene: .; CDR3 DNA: TGTGCCAGCAGGTCGGGGGACCCAAGAGATACGCAGTATTTT; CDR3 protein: CASRSGDPRDTQYF
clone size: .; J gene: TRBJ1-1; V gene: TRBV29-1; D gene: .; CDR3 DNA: TGCAGCGCTGCAGACAGGTCGAACACTGAAGCTTTCTTT; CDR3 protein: CSAADRSNTEAFF
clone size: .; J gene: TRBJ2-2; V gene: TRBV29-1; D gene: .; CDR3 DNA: TGCAGCGCCCACTCCGGGGGGCTGGACGGGGAGCTGTTTTTT; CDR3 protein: CSAHSGGLDGELFF
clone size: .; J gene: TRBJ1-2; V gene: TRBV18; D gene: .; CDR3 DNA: TGTGCCAGCTCCGACGCCCGAGGGGAGGCTGGCTACACCTTC; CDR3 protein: CASSDARGEAGYTF
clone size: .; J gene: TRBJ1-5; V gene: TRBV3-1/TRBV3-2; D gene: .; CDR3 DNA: TGTGCCAGCAGCCAGACAACGGGGGGGCAGCCCCAGCATTTT; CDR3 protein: CASSQTTGGQPQHF
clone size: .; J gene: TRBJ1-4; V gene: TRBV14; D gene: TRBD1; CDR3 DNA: TGTGCCAGCCAAGGGACAGGGTCTAATGAAAAACTGTTTTTT; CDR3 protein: CASQGTGSNEKLFF
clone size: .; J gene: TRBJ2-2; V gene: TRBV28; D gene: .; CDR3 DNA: TGTGCCAGCTCCCCTTTTCCCGGGGAGCTGTTTTTT; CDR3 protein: CASSPFPGELFF
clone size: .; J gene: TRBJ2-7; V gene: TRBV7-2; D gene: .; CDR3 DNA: TGTGCCAGCAGCTGGGGTCCTAGCTCGGACGAGCAGTACTTC; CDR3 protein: CASSWGPSSDEQYF
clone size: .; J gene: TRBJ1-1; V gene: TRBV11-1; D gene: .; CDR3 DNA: TGTGCCAGCAGCGGACTTTTGACTGAAGCTTTCTTT; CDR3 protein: CASSGLLTEAFF
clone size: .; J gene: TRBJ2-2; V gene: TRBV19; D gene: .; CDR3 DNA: TGTGCCAGTAGTATAACCGGCGGAAACACCGGGGAGCTGTTTTTT; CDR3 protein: CASSITGGNTGELFF
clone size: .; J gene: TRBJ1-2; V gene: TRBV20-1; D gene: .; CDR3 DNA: TGCACTGGGGAAAGTGGTGGCTACACCTTC; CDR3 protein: CTGESGGYTF
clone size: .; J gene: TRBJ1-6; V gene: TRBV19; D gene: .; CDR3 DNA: TGTGCGACTCGGATGGGGATAGCAAATTCACCCCTCCACTTT; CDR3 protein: CATRMGIANSPLHF
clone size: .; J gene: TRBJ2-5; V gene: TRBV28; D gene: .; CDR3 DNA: TGTGCCAGCACAACACAGCCAAGACTGCAAGAGACCCAGTACTTC; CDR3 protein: CASTTQPRLQETQYF
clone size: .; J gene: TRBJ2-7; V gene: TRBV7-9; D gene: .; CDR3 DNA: TGTGCCAGCAGCTTAGGCGGGGTCCCCAACGAGCAGTACTTC; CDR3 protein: CASSLGGVPNEQYF
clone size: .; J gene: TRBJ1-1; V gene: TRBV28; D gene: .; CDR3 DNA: TGTGCCAGCAGCCGCTACACTGAAGCTTTCTTT; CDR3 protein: CASSRYTEAFF
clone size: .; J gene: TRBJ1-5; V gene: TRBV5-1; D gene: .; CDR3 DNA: TGCGCCAGCAGCTTGGAGGGACTGCCTAATCAGCCCCAGCATTTT; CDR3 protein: CASSLEGLPNQPQHF
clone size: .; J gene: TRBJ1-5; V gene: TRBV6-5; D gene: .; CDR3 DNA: TGTGCCAGCAGTTCAGAGGGTCCACATCAGCCCCAGCATTTT; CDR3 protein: CASSSEGPHQPQHF
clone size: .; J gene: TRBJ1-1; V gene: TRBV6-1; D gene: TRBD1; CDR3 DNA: TGTGCCAGCAGTGAATATTCCCGACAGGGCCAAAAGAACACTGAAGCTTTCTTT; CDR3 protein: CASSEYSRQGQKNTEAFF
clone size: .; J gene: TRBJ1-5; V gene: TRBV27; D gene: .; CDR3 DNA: TGTGCCAGCAGTCTAAGGGTGCGGCAGCCCCAGCATTTT; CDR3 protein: CASSLRVRQPQHF
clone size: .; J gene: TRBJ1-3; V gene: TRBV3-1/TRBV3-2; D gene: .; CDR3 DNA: TGTGCCTCAATGCTTAGGTCTGGAAACACCATATATTTT; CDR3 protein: CASMLRSGNTIYF
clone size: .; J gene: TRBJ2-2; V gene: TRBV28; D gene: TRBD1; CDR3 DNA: TGTGCCAGTCAAGTTTGGGGGACAGGGAGTGTCACCGGGGAGCTGTTTTTT; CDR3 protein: CASQVWGTGSVTGELFF
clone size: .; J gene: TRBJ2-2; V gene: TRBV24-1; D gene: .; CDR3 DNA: TGTGCCACCAGTGATTTAGTGTCGGGAATCGGGGAGCTGTTTTTT; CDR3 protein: CATSDLVSGIGELFF
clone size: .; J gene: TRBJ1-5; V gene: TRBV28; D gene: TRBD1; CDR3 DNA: TGTGCCAGCAGTAAAGGACAGGGGGTGAATCAGCCCCAGCATTTT; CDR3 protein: CASSKGQGVNQPQHF
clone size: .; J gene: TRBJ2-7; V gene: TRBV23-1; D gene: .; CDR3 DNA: TGCGCCAGCAGTCATGATACCCTCGAAGAAAACGACTACGAGCAGTACTTC; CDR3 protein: CASSHDTLEENDYEQYF
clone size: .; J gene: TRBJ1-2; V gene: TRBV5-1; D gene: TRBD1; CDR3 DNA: TGCGCCAGCAGAAACGGGACAGGGGCGCACTATGGCTACACCTTC; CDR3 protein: CASRNGTGAHYGYTF
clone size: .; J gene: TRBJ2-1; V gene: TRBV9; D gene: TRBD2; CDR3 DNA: TGTGCCAGCAGCGGCGGGAGCTTTGATGAGCAGTTCTTC; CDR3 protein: CASSGGSFDEQFF
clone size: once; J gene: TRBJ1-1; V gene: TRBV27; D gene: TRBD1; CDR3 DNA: TGTGCCAGCAGTCCCGGACAGGGGGCACGGTTCACTGAAGCTTTCTTT; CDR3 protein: CASSPGQGARFTEAFF
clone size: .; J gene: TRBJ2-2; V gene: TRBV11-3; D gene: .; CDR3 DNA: TGTGCCAGCAGCTTGGGGCAGGGCAACACCGGGGAGCTGTTTTTT; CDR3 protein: CASSLGQGNTGELFF
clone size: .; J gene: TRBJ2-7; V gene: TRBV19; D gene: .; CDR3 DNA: TGTGCCAGTAGCCTGAATAGCGCCTCCTACGAGCAGTACTTC; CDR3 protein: CASSLNSASYEQYF
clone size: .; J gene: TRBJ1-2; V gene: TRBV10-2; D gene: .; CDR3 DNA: TGCGCCAGCACCGACGGTGTGTTCCGGGAAGGGCTTGGCTACACCTTC; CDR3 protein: CASTDGVFREGLGYTF
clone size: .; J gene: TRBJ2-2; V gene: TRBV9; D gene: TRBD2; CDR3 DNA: TGTGCCAGCAGCGTTAGCGGGGGGGCTAGCCCCGGGGAGCTGTTTTTT; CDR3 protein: CASSVSGGASPGELFF
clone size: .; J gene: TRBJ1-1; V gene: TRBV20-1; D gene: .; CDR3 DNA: TGCAGTGCTCGGACAGACACTGAAGCTTTCTTT; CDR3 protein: CSARTDTEAFF
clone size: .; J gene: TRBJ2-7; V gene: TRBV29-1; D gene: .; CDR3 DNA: TGCAGCGCCGAGGGGACGGACCCCTCCTACGAGCAGTACTTC; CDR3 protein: CSAEGTDPSYEQYF
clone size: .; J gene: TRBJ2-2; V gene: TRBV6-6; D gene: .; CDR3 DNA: TGTGCCGGCGGGCCCGTGAACACCGGGGAGCTGTTTTTT; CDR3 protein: CAGGPVNTGELFF
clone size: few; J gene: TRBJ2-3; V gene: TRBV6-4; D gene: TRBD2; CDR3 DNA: TGTGCCAGCGCTTCACTAGCGGGAGCCACAGATACGCAGTATTTT; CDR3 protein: CASASLAGATDTQYF
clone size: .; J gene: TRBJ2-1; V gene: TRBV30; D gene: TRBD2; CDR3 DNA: TGTGCCTGGAGTGTATCCCCAAAGGGACTAGACGACAATGAGCAGTTCTTC; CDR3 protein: CAWSVSPKGLDDNEQFF
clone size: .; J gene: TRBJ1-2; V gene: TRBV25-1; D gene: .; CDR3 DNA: TGTGCCAGCAGTCCCTACGGTCGGCCGGGATATGGCTACACCTTC; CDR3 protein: CASSPYGRPGYGYTF
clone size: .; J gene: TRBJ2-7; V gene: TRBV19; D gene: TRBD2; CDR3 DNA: TGTGCCAGTAGTATATTAGCGGGAGACTACGAGCAGTACTTC; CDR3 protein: CASSILAGDYEQYF
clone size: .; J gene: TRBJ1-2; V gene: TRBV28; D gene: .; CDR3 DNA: TGTGCCAGCAGTTTTCAAGGGGGTAACTATGGCTACACCTTC; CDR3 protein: CASSFQGGNYGYTF
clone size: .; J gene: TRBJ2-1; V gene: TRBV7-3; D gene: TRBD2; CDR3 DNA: TGTGCCAGCAGCGGAACCGGGACTAGAAGGTCCGGTGAGCAGTTCTTC; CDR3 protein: CASSGTGTRRSGEQFF
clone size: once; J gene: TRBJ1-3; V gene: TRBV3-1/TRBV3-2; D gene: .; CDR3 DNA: TGTGCCAGCAGCCAAGACAGGTCGGGAAACACCATATATTTT; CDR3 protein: CASSQDRSGNTIYF
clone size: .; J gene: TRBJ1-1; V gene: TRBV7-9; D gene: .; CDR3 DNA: TGTGCCAGCAGCAAGAGCACGGGGCGGGGAAACACTGAAGCTTTCTTT; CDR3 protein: CASSKSTGRGNTEAFF